This T cell receptor (beta chain) came from a study of cytomegalovirus exposure and HLA in healthy donors (dated by TCRdb to about 2017). About the study as a whole: An earlier analysis of approximately 640 of the donors reported 250 to 350 Gb of sequence data and about 100 million unique TCR beta sequences from about 179 million T cells. A separate validation cohort of approximately 130 different subjects was used in addition to the approximately 700-subject first cohort. A later genetic analysis took genome-wide SNP genotypes for about 65% of the 666 donors and used that subset as a discovery cohort. Every discovery cohort repertoire had been produced on one sequencing platform. The study combined high-throughput TCR immunosequencing, statistical association of individual TCRs with disease status, and machine learning to predict cytomegalovirus infection status. An earlier analysis of approximately 500 of the donors applied high-throughput TCR beta sequencing to assess whether each TCR beta V gene segment acted as functional or pseudogenic. The study was designed to test whether signatures of past pathogen exposure could be identified by cataloging public T cell receptors. Of the approximately 400 genotyped donors, around 81% fell in the genetic ancestry cluster associated with self-reported Caucasian donors. An early release that covered 640 HLA-typed donors contained 250 to 350 gigabases of sequencing data and some 87 million unique TCR sequences. The number of donors typed differed by locus, with about 629-640 for A, B, C, DRB1 and DQB1, about 500 for DQA1, some 570 for DPA1, and around 430 for DPB1. In the later analysis, no new phenotypic data were used to find candidate immune exposures; instead, reliance was placed on TCR beta sequences and their occurrence across donors. HLA typing included class I and class II loci at four-digit resolution. Donor age, sex, ethnicity and CMV serostatus were compiled together with the repertoire data. A handful of DR-DQ haplotypes were treated as single units for association and clustering because of strong linkage in the cohort. A later analysis re-analyzed previously published TCR beta repertoires from about 600 donors and added high-resolution HLA genotyping to study TCR occurrence patterns. Across approximately 420 genotyped donors of the cohort, an average of approximately 200,000 unique TCR beta nucleotide sequences per donor were sequenced, and roughly 18% of those sequences were non-productive. The study used immunosequencing to profile the T cell repertoires of about 670 subjects and linked those repertoires to cytomegalovirus serostatus. What the work shows at the level of the full study, not this receptor alone: In the study, 150 to 200 TCR beta chains were listed as associated with cytomegalovirus. Only TCR beta chains were sequenced in this cohort, and the absence of alpha or paired-chain data limited detectable features. Immune exposure information for the cohort was limited to CMV serostatus. A cluster of highly shared sequence variants was judged likely to be a technical artifact of the sequencing pipeline. A further reported finding was that TCR beta sequences accurately predicted the HLA-A and HLA-B alleles for most subjects in the first cohort. The authors suggested that the approach could potentially be generalized to other disease states and immunological phenotypes. In a later analysis, HLA-associated TCR beta chains showed more clonal expansion and lower generation probabilities than non-associated chains that were equally common. According to a later analysis, TCR association rates differed among HLA loci, with DRB1 alleles showing the most associated TCRs and HLA-C alleles showing the fewest. Linkage disequilibrium might explain the correlated functional status among segregating V segments, but an unknown experimental factor could not be excluded. Because the 87-base-pair reads could not distinguish some IMGT-functional V segments, including TRBV6-2 and TRBV6-3, those segments were excluded. According to a later analysis, parvovirus B19, influenza, CMV and Epstein-Barr virus appeared linked to several top co-occurrence clusters. At a false discovery rate of 0.05, a later analysis linked under 20,000 TCR beta sequences to specific HLA alleles. An association between a missense DCLRE1C variant and V-gene and J-gene trimming of TCR beta chains was found in a later genetic analysis and replicated in an independent cohort. When HLA alleles, especially DR and DQ, strongly co-occurred, TCR associations were difficult to assign to individual alleles. In vitro tests confirmed that a few of the cytomegalovirus-associated TCR beta chains recognize cytomegalovirus antigens. Because HLA typing was unavailable for some donors at each locus, only the typed subset was used in association tests. Broadly in line with IMGT annotations, most TCR beta V segments showed up in productive rearrangements about 90% or about 30% of the time in an earlier analysis of about 500 of the donors. Presence/absence analyses assumed roughly uniform sequencing depth across donors, an assumption that may not hold. The earlier analysis of some 560 of the donors excluded 15 to 20 rarely observed V segments, including chromosome 9 orphons, because counts were too low. According to a later genetic analysis, donors in an Asian-associated ancestry cluster had fewer N-insertions in productive TCRs than the roughly 700-donor mean. A later analysis found that most CMV-associated TCR beta chains appeared HLA-restricted, with HLA associations seemingly driven largely by CMV exposure. Across donors, most TCR sequences were observed very rarely, whereas some public TCRs were present in many individuals. The classifier was reported to diagnose cytomegalovirus status with high specificity and sensitivity in both the original and validation cohorts.

This clone was recorded once. It lacks a known antigen. Per-base qualities were not stored, and no clone one base away is much larger. The cohort was made up of roughly 670 healthy bone marrow donors. At the time of sampling, all cohort members were nominally healthy, though unrecorded immune exposures were likely present. The donor was CMV seronegative and was included in the group of several hundred seronegative cohort members. A peripheral blood sample was collected from each donor, and TCR beta sequencing was performed on peripheral blood mononuclear cells. The Qiagen DNeasy Blood Extraction Kit was used to extract genomic DNA from the blood cell samples. The library was made by the immunoSEQ multiplex PCR assay. A mixture of 60 forward primers for TCR Vbeta segments and 13 reverse primers for TCR Jbeta segments was used in the multiplex PCR. A multiplex PCR assay on genomic DNA amplified the CDR3 region of rearranged TCR beta genes. The amplified TCR beta libraries were sequenced on the Illumina HiSeq System as 87-base-pair reads. Per the authors' processing: A later analysis counted some 74 million unique TCR beta chains across the 670 or so repertoires, and around 9.9 million of these chains were shared by at least two donors. Raw reads were error-corrected and collapsed into unique sequences with a nearest-neighbor algorithm that merged closely related sequences to remove PCR and sequencing errors. V, D and J gene segments were assigned by aligning CDR3 sequences to IMGT reference sequences. Each retained sequence needed at least a six-nucleotide match to both a V gene segment and a J gene segment. Rearrangements were classified as productive when the CDR3 lacked stop codons and remained in frame with V and J, and all other rearrangements were classified as non-productive. Following IMGT convention, CDR3 was defined as the stretch from the second conserved V-encoded cysteine to the conserved J-encoded phenylalanine. The earlier analysis of 500 to 600 of the donors excluded sequences that lacked an unambiguous match to a single V gene segment. In an earlier analysis of 500 to 750 of the donors, V segments were called functional above 56.7% productive rearrangements and were called segregating when the between-donor standard deviation exceeded 5%. To diagnose cytomegalovirus status from the catalog of TCR beta chain sequences, a statistical classification framework was built. In a later analysis, TCR nucleotide sequences were compared against IMGT/GENE-DB human TR gene sequences so that V and J genes could be assigned. A later analysis assigned CDR3 sequences and most-parsimonious VDJ recombination scenarios with the TCRdist pipeline. A later analysis defined each TCR beta chain by its CDR3 amino acid sequence plus V-gene family, and excluded reads lacking a unique V-gene family. In a later analysis, around 650 highly shared, low-generation-probability nucleotide sequences were removed to address suspected cross-contamination and a sequencing artifact. In a later analysis, a clonal expansion index for each public chain was calculated from normalized within-repertoire ranks of inferred template counts. In a later analysis, generation probabilities were computed using a VDJ recombination model fitted to out-of-frame rearrangements, and the results were checked against IGoR. Hypergeometric tests were used in a later analysis to score TCR-TCR, TCR-HLA and TCR-CMV co-occurrence, with a repertoire-size bias correction applied to the TCR pairs. To estimate false discovery rates, a later analysis permuted the HLA or CMV assignments 20 times. In a later analysis, co-occurring TCRs were grouped with DBSCAN, and TCRdist sequence similarity was added when clustering was performed within HLA-allele-positive subsets. For co-occurrence clustering, repertoires with fewer than 30,000 or more than 120,000 public chains were excluded, along with roughly 5 repertoires with anomalous nucleotide sharing. TCRdb stores this immuneACCESS table with in-frame sequences only. Part of the clones is absent; in the studies checked, under half of the shortfall reflects unresolved V genes, and no reason is known for the rest. V and J calls and clone size are as listed in that table; D and trimming were resolved from the DNA. This sample lists tens of thousands of clones; 78% were detected once. Less than 1.5% of the sample is held by the ten biggest clonotypes.

V ends up 2 bases short and J 4 bases short, with an unmatched junction base count of 3. Looking up the germline V gene (reference sequence) yields CDR1 WNHNN and CDR2 SYGVQD. Inclusive of the bounding cysteine and phenylalanine, the CDR3 is 15 residues long. Of the read, only the CDR3 DNA is kept; its 45 bases are in frame from base 1. The sequence was collected from a female donor in good health and CMV-seronegative. The sequence links TRBV10-1 to TRBJ2-1; TRBD1 lines up with 9 middle nucleotides. Specimen: PBMCs. The CDR3 reads CASSEGQGLYNEQFF. Read as DNA, the sequence is TGCGCCAGCAGTGAGGGACAGGGGTTATACAATGAGCAGTTCTTC.